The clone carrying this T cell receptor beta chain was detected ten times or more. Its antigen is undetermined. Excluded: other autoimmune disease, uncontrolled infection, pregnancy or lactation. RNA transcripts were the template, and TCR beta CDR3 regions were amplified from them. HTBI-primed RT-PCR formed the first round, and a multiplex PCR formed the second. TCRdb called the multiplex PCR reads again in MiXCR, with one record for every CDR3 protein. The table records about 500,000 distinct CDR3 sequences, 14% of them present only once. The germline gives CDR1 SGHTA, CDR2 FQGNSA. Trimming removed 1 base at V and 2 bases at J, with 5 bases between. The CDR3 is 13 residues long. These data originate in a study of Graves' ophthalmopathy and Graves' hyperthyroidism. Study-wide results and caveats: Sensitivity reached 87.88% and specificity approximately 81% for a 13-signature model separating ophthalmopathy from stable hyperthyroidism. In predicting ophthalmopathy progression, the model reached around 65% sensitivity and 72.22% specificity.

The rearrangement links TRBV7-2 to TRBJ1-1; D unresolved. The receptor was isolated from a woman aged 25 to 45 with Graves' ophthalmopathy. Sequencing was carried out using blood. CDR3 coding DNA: TGTGCCAGCAGCTTAGGGGATAACACTGAAGCTTTCTTT. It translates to CASSLGDNTEAFF.